This T cell receptor (beta chain) was identified during a study of PD-1 blockade in mismatch repair-deficient tumors. The data were produced by immunoSEQ multiplex PCR, yet TCRdb's version contains in-frame clones alone and is incomplete. Among approximately 22,000 clones listed, roughly four fifths were seen once. The germline gives CDR1 LGHNT, CDR2 FRNRAP. The CDR3 runs 14 residues. Trimming stripped 4 bases from V and 0 bases from J, with 9 bases between. This chain uses TRBV12-5 with TRBJ1-1; no definite D call. This specimen was peripheral blood, taken 2 weeks after starting pembrolizumab. The sequence was collected from an adult with mismatch repair-deficient cancer. The CDR3 sequence is CASGSARMNTEAFF. The CDR3 coding sequence is TGTGCTAGTGGTTCAGCCCGCATGAACACTGAAGCTTTCTTT.